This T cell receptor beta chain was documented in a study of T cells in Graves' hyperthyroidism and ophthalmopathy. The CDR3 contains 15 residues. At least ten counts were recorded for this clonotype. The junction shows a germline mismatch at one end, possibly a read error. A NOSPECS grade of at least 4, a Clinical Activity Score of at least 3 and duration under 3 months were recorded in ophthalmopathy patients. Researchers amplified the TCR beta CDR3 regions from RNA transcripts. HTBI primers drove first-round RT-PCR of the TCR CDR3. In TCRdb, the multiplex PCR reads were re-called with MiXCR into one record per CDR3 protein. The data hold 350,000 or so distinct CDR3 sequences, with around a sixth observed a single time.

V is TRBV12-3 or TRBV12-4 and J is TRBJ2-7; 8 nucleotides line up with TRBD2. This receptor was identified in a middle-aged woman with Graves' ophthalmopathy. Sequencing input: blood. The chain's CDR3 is CASSLAGTSNYEQYF. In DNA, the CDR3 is TGTGCCAGCAGCTTAGCCGGGACTAGTAATTACGAGCAGTACTTC.